Sequencing of this T cell receptor (beta chain) was carried out in a study of blood T cells in healthy people across ages. Study-wide results and caveats: Compared with aged donors, long-lived donors showed fewer expanded clones, suggesting selection. Among T cells, TCR beta diversity per million cells dropped roughly linearly as age rose.

Per sample, extraction of total RNA gave at least 5 micrograms in every case. This CDR3 comprises 17 residues. V lost 5 bases and J 3 bases, leaving 20 bases between the germline ends. Germline assignment: CDR1 MDHEN and CDR2 SYDVKM. It was with a sample-barcoded 5' primer and a J-beta primer mix that a second PCR of about 6 to 12 cycles was run. Every sample gave at least 3 million paired-end reads containing CDR3. Via MiXCR, TCRdb re-called the 5' RACE reads, giving one row per CDR3 protein. The repertoire holds roughly 1,300,000 distinct CDR3 sequences, with roughly 60% as singletons. This clonotype was observed a handful of times. Its antigen is not identified.

The chain has TRBV28 and TRBJ2-1; no clear D gene. This receptor was taken from a young man in good health. Sequencing was carried out using blood. This chain's CDR3 is CASSPITYSLDYNEQFF. The CDR3 DNA follows: TGTGCCAGCAGTCCCATTACTTACTCTCTCGACTACAATGAGCAGTTCTTC. Using reference TRBV28 and TRBJ2-1 for the parts outside the CDR3, the full variable domain is DVKVTQSSRYLVKRTGEKVFLECVQDMDHENMFWYRQDPGLGLRLIYFSYDVKMKEKGDIPEGYSVSREKKERFSLILESASTNQTSMYLCASSPITYSLDYNEQFFGPGTRLTVL.